This T cell receptor beta chain was captured in a study of blood T cell repertoires in COVID-19 (dated by TCRdb to 2019 to 2021). A note on the overall study: Samples covering the acute and convalescent phases of COVID-19 were provided by collaborators in the United States, Italy and Spain. The material from the prospective study consisted of cDNA or gDNA derived from T cells, B-cell-depleted T cells, or PBMCs. Deeply sampled blood TCRbeta repertoires from subjects exposed to, actively infected with, or recovered from COVID-19 were included in the dataset. The repertoires were made available in a free public database intended to serve as a resource for research on the immune response to SARS-CoV-2. Samples came from the ongoing ImmuneRACE study (first 160 participants) plus 1,254 subjects from 6 global collaborators. Sample metadata almost always included a de-identified subject ID, COVID-19 status, age in years and sex. Where HLA class I and class II types were available, the types were taken from metadata supplied by the sample provider, not from assay-based typing.

Details on this clone: Its antigen is currently not known. No qualities accompany the bases; no much larger clone lies one base away.

The CDR3 sequence holds 14 residues, the cysteine and phenylalanine included. Only the CDR3 part of the read is kept: 42 bases, read in frame from the first base. CDR1 and CDR2, per the germline V gene, are SGHTA and FQGNSA. Trimming at the junction amounts to 1 base on V and 5 bases on J, and the germline ends lie 8 bases apart. Enrolling through a virtual design, the prospective study's participants ranged in age from roughly 18 to 100 years and lived across roughly 24 United States geographic areas. In the prospective study, participants were assigned to cohorts based on the clinical history participants reported in a screening survey and a study questionnaire. A participant counted as exposed if, within 2 weeks of entering the study, that participant had been in contact with someone who had a PCR-confirmed or clinician-diagnosed COVID-19 case. Mobile phlebotomists in the prospective study collected whole blood, serum and a nasopharyngeal or oropharyngeal swab from every participant. Prospective study participants could optionally give additional blood draws and questionnaires over an approximately two-month period. Prospective study blood samples were shipped either frozen or at room temperature before DNA extraction.

What the work shows at the level of the full study, not this receptor alone: The amount of clinical and demographic metadata varied by source and participant and was provided uncurated.

TCRbeta CDR3 regions were amplified from genomic DNA by means of the immunoSEQ Assay, a bias-controlled multiplex PCR. The paper's processing steps were these. The number of nucleated cells in each sample was estimated by amplification of reference gene primers within the assay. Sequence reads were collapsed and filtered to measure the absolute abundance of every unique TCRbeta CDR3 rearrangement. For each sample, productive Simpson clonality was calculated as the square root of Simpson's diversity index over productive rearrangements. Sourced from immuneACCESS, this table was stored by TCRdb with only in-frame sequences that have V and J called. A share of the clones is absent; for the studies checked, an unresolved V gene accounts for under half, and the remainder has no known explanation. Clone size and V and J calls were adopted from that table, with D and trimming inferred from the DNA. Present in this sample are 130,000 to 150,000 clones, 84% of which were seen just once. The ten most abundant clones make up 4.5% to 6% of the sample.

The TCR originated in a woman in her fifties or sixties who had been exposed to COVID-19. Source material: PBMCs or T cells enriched from blood (not recorded which). The rearranged chain carries TRBV7-2 and TRBJ1-4, with the D gene uncertain. The CDR3 reads as follows: CASSLDFRNEKLFF. The bases are TGTGCCAGCAGCTTAGATTTCAGGAATGAAAAACTGTTTTTT. The full variable domain, with segments outside the CDR3 supplied by the reference TRBV7-2 and TRBJ1-4 proteins, appears as GAGVSQSPSNKVTEKGKDVELRCDPISGHTALYWYRQSLGQGLEFLIYFQGNSAPDKSGLPSDRFSAERTGGSVSTLTIQRTQQEDSAVYLCASSLDFRNEKLFFGSGTQLSVL.